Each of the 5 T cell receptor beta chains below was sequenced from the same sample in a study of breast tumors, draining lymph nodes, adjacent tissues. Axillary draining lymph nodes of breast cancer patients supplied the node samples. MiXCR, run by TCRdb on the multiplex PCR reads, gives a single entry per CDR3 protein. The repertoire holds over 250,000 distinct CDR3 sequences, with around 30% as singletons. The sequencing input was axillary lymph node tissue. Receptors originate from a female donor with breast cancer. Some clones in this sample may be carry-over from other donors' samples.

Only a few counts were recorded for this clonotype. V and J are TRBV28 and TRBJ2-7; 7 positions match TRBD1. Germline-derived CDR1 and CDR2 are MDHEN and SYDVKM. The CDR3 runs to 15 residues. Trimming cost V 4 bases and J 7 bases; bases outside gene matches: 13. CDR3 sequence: CASSSSTGPWREQYF. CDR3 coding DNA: TGTGCCAGCAGTTCCTCGACAGGGCCATGGAGGGAGCAGTACTTC.

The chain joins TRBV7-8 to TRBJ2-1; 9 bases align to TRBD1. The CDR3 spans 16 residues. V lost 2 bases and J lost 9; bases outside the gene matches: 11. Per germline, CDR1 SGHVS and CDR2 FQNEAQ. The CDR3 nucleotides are TGTGCCAGCAGCTTAAGGGGGACAGGGCAGTACCGTGAGCAGTTCTTC. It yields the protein CASSLRGTGQYREQFF.

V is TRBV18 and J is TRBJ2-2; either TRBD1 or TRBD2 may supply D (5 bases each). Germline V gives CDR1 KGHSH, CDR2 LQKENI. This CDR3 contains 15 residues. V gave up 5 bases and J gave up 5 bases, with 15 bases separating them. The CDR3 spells CASSTGPPGTGELFF. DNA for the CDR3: TGTGCCAGCTCAACGGGGCCACCGGGGACCGGGGAGCTGTTTTTT.

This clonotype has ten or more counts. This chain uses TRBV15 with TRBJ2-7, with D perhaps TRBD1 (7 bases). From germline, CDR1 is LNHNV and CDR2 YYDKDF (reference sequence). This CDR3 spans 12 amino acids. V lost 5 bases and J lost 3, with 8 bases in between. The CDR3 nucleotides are TGTGCCACCAGCCAGGGGGGCTACGAGCAGTACTTC. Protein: CATSQGGYEQYF.

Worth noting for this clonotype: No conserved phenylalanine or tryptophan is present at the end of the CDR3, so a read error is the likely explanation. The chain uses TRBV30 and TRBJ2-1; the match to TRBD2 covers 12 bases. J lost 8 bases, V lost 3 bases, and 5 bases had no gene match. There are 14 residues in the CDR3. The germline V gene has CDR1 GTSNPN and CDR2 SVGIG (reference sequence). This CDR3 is CAWSTLAGGYEQFI. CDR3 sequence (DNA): TGTGCCTGGAGCACCCTAGCGGGAGGGTATGAGCAGTTCATC.